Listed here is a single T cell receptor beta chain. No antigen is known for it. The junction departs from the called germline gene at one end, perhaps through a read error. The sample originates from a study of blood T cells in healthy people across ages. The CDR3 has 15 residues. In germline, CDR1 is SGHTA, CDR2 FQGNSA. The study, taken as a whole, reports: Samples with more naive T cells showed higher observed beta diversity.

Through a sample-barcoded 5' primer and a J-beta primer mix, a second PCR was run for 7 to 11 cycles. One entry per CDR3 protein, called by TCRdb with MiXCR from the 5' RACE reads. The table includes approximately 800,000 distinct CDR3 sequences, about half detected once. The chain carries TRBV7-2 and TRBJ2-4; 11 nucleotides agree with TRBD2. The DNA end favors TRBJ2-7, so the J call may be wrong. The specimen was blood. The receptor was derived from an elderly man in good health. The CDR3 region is CASSLAGGRQYEQYF. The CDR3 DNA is TGTGCCAGCAGCCTAGCGGGAGGACGGCAATACGAGCAGTACTTC.